Listed below are T cell receptor beta chains from one sample, sequenced in a study of T cell changes during pregnancy in multiple sclerosis. Method: immunoSEQ multiplex PCR; TCRdb's copy keeps in-frame clones and lacks some. The sample lists over 70,000 clones; about 90% were seen once. Sequenced material: peripheral blood, taken in the first trimester of pregnancy. The receptors come from a female donor in good health, enrolled as a control in a pregnancy study. CDR3s include the opening cysteine and the closing phenylalanine or tryptophan. The D gene is left open where the match is weak. Not all rows give a size; the values are once, few, many and, for expanded clones, a class.

CDR3aa,CDR3nt,v_gene,abundance,d_gene,j_gene
CASSLGGPVNNYGYTF,TGTGCCAGCAGCTTAGGAGGACCGGTGAACAACTATGGCTACACCTTC,TRBV5-4,-,-,TRBJ1-2
CAWSMERNQPQHF,TGTGCCTGGAGCATGGAGCGCAATCAGCCCCAGCATTTT,TRBV30,-,-,TRBJ1-5
CSVRGVNEKLFF,TGCAGCGTTAGAGGCGTAAATGAAAAACTGTTTTTT,TRBV29-1,few,-,TRBJ1-4
CASSLSLAGVGNEQFF,TGTGCCAGCAGTTTATCCCTAGCGGGAGTCGGCAATGAGCAGTTCTTC,TRBV27,-,TRBD2,TRBJ2-1
CASSQDSSSYNEQFF,TGCGCCAGCAGCCAAGACTCCAGCTCCTACAATGAGCAGTTCTTC,TRBV4-1,-,-,TRBJ2-1
CASSGGLAGVQETQYF,TGTGCCAGCAGCGGCGGACTAGCGGGGGTCCAAGAGACCCAGTACTTC,TRBV7-8,once,TRBD2,TRBJ2-5
CASSAGQGGILFF,TGCGCCAGCAGCGCGGGACAGGGGGGTATTTTGTTTTTT,TRBV5-1,-,TRBD1,TRBJ1-4
CASSYSIEGRETQYF,TGTGCCAGCAGTTACTCGATTGAGGGGAGGGAGACCCAGTACTTC,TRBV6-5,few,-,TRBJ2-5
CASRGLAGHEQYF,TGTGCCAGCCGGGGACTAGCGGGACACGAGCAGTACTTC,TRBV11-2,-,TRBD2,TRBJ2-7
CASSPGLVSYEQYF,TGTGCCAGCTCACCAGGGCTTGTGAGCTACGAGCAGTACTTC,TRBV18,-,-,TRBJ2-7
CASNSGRTYNEQFF,TGTGCCAGCAACAGCGGGAGGACCTACAATGAGCAGTTCTTC,TRBV6-1,-,TRBD2,TRBJ2-1
CASSLWTSGYNEQFF,TGCGCCAGCAGCTTATGGACTAGCGGCTACAATGAGCAGTTCTTC,TRBV5-1,-,TRBD2,TRBJ2-1
CASSVALTDTQYF,TGTGCCAGCAGTGTAGCCCTCACAGATACGCAGTATTTT,TRBV2,-,-,TRBJ2-3
CASSPRWGDLAKNIQYF,TGTGCCAGCAGCCCACGTTGGGGAGATCTAGCCAAAAACATTCAGTACTTC,TRBV12-1,-,-,TRBJ2-4
CASSQVRGSSYEQYF,TGCGCCAGCAGCCAAGTAAGAGGGAGCTCCTACGAGCAGTACTTC,TRBV4-1,-,-,TRBJ2-7
CASSASGTVDIQYF,TGTGCCAGCAGCGCTTCCGGGACAGTGGACATTCAGTACTTC,TRBV9,-,TRBD1,TRBJ2-4
CASSVGLAGLSTDTQYF,TGCGCCAGCAGCGTAGGACTAGCGGGATTAAGCACAGATACGCAGTATTTT,TRBV5-1,-,TRBD2,TRBJ2-3
CASSPLKRKETQYF,TGTGCCAGCAGTCCGCTAAAGCGGAAAGAGACCCAGTACTTC,TRBV27,-,-,TRBJ2-5
CASSVEGRGTEAFF,TGTGCCAGTAGTGTCGAGGGGAGGGGCACTGAAGCTTTCTTT,TRBV19,once,-,TRBJ1-1
CASRTRDRGSDTQYF,TGTGCCAGTAGGACACGGGACAGGGGTTCAGATACGCAGTATTTT,TRBV19,-,TRBD1,TRBJ2-3
CASTVTSGRYNEQFF,TGTGCCAGCACCGTGACTAGCGGGAGATACAATGAGCAGTTCTTC,TRBV27,-,TRBD2,TRBJ2-1
CATGETASYEQYF,TGTGCCACCGGGGAGACCGCGTCTTACGAGCAGTACTTC,TRBV15,-,-,TRBJ2-7
CASAGQRPLHEQYF,TGTGCCAGCGCGGGACAGCGCCCCTTGCACGAGCAGTACTTC,TRBV7-9,-,-,TRBJ2-7
CASSPGHLTTGELFF,TGTGCCAGTAGTCCGGGACATCTGACCACCGGGGAGCTGTTTTTT,TRBV19,-,-,TRBJ2-2
CASSLTGQAHNTYEQYF,TGTGCCAGCTCACTTACTGGACAGGCACACAATACCTACGAGCAGTACTTC,TRBV18,-,TRBD1,TRBJ2-7
CASRDRVPSRNEQYF,TGCGCCAGCAGGGACAGGGTACCCTCTCGTAACGAGCAGTACTTC,TRBV4-1,-,TRBD1,TRBJ2-7
CAWAPPTPTRTGTYNEQFF,TGTGCCTGGGCGCCCCCCACGCCCACTAGGACAGGGACCTACAATGAGCAGTTCTTC,TRBV30,-,TRBD1,TRBJ2-1
CASSARRGSGDNQPQHF,TGTGCCAGCAGTGCACGTAGGGGTTCGGGGGACAATCAGCCCCAGCATTTT,TRBV6-1,-,-,TRBJ1-5
CASSPPGTGTYEQYF,TGTGCCAGCAGCCCTCCCGGGACAGGGACCTACGAGCAGTACTTC,TRBV28,once,TRBD1,TRBJ2-7
CASSEAQGLNTEAFF,TGTGCCAGCAGTGAGGCACAGGGGTTGAACACTGAAGCTTTCTTT,TRBV2,-,TRBD1,TRBJ1-1
CAWSPTGSQPQHF,TGTGCCTGGAGTCCTACAGGGAGTCAGCCCCAGCATTTT,TRBV30,few,-,TRBJ1-5
CASSEDRGTGEQYF,TGTGCCAGCAGTGAAGACCGGGGGACGGGAGAGCAGTACTTC,TRBV6-1,-,-,TRBJ2-7
CASSTDRDSTGELFF,TGTGCCAGTAGTACGGACAGGGATAGCACCGGGGAGCTGTTTTTT,TRBV19,-,TRBD1,TRBJ2-2
CASSPGLATGELFF,TGTGCCAGCAGCCCGGGACTAGCCACCGGGGAGCTGTTTTTT,TRBV5-4,once,TRBD2,TRBJ2-2
CASGAGTGRYGANVLTF,TGTGCCAGCGGGGCCGGGACAGGGCGATACGGGGCCAACGTCCTGACTTTC,TRBV28,once,TRBD1,TRBJ2-6
CASRRVGTSSDTQYF,TGCGCCAGCAGGAGGGTAGGGACTAGCTCGGATACGCAGTATTTT,TRBV10-2,-,TRBD2,TRBJ2-3
CASSLRLASTDTQYF,TGTGCCAGCAGCTTAAGACTAGCCAGCACAGATACGCAGTATTTT,TRBV7-8,once,TRBD2,TRBJ2-3
CASSSRTGYTDTQYF,TGTGCCAGCAGCTCAAGGACAGGTTACACAGATACGCAGTATTTT,TRBV7-2,-,TRBD1,TRBJ2-3
CASSLSERPFNGYTF,TGTGCCAGCAGCTTATCAGAGCGCCCATTCAATGGCTACACCTTC,TRBV7-9,-,-,TRBJ1-2
CASSLVDTGGAKTF,TGTGCCAGCAGCTTGGTCGATACAGGGGGCGCGAAAACCTTC,TRBV5-5,-,TRBD1,TRBJ1-2
CASRGADHNNEQFF,TGTGCCAGCAGGGGAGCGGACCATAACAATGAGCAGTTCTTC,TRBV28,-,-,TRBJ2-1
CASMRPNTGELFF,TGCGCCAGCATGCGGCCGAACACCGGGGAGCTGTTTTTT,TRBV10-1,-,-,TRBJ2-2
CASSLGLAGGGYEQYF,TGTGCCAGCAGCTTAGGGCTAGCGGGAGGGGGGTACGAGCAGTACTTC,TRBV5-6,-,TRBD2,TRBJ2-7
CATRPGKNSPLHF,TGTGCCACCAGACCGGGGAAAAATTCACCCCTCCACTTT,TRBV6-5,-,-,TRBJ1-6
CASSESFHGGTIYF,TGTGCCAGCAGTGAATCATTTCACGGGGGCACCATATATTTT,TRBV6-1,-,-,TRBJ1-3
CASRGGANSYNEQFF,TGTGCCAGTAGGGGTGGGGCCAACTCCTACAATGAGCAGTTCTTC,TRBV19,once,-,TRBJ2-1
CASRIQGSGYGYTF,TGTGCCAGCAGGATACAGGGTAGTGGGTATGGCTACACCTTC,TRBV27,-,-,TRBJ1-2
CASSGGSPGELFF,TGTGCCAGCAGCGGCGGGAGCCCCGGGGAGCTGTTTTTT,TRBV28,few,TRBD2,TRBJ2-2
CASRGTLSYEQYF,TGTGCCAGCAGGGGGACTTTGTCCTACGAGCAGTACTTC,TRBV27,-,-,TRBJ2-7
CASSRTGQDGYTF,TGTGCCAGCAGCCGGACAGGGCAGGATGGCTACACCTTC,TRBV5-4,-,TRBD1,TRBJ1-2
CASSLKETGHTEAFF,TGCGCCAGCAGCCTAAAAGAGACAGGTCACACTGAAGCTTTCTTT,TRBV5-1,-,-,TRBJ1-1
CASSLSGASYEQYF,TGTGCCAGCAGCCTTAGCGGGGCCTCCTACGAGCAGTACTTC,TRBV7-9,few,TRBD2,TRBJ2-7